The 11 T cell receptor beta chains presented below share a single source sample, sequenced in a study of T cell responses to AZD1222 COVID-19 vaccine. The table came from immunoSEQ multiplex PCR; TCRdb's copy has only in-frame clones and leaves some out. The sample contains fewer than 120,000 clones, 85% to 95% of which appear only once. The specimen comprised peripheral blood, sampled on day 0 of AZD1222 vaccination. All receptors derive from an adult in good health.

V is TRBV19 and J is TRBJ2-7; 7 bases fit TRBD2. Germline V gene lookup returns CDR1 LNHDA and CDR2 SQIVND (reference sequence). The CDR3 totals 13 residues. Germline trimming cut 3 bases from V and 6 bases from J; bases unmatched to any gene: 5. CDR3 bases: TGTGCCAGTAGTATGGGAGGGCCTGGCGAGCAGTACTTC. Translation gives CASSMGGPGEQYF.

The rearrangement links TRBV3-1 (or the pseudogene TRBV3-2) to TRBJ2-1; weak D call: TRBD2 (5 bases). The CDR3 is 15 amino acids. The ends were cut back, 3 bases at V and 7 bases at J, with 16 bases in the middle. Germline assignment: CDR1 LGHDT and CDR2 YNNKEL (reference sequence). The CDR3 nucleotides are TGTGCCAGCAGCCAGGTATTAGCGAATCCGAATGAGCAGTTCTTC. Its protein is CASSQVLANPNEQFF.

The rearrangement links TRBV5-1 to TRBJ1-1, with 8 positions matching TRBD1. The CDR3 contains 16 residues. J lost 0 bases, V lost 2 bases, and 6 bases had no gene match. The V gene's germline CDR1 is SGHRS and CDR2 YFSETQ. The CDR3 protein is CASSFRQGPLNTEAFF. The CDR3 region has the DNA TGCGCCAGCAGCTTCCGACAGGGGCCTTTGAACACTGAAGCTTTCTTT.

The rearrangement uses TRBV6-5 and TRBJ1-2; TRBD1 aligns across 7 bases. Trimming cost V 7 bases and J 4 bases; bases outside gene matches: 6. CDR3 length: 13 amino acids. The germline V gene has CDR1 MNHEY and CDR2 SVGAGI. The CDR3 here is CASKVRGGYGYTF. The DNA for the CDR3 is TGTGCCAGCAAGGTCAGGGGGGGCTATGGCTACACCTTC.

CDR3 loop: CASSFLKGSDSGNTIYF. The CDR3 DNA reads as TGTGCCAGCAGCTTCCTGAAGGGCTCGGACTCTGGAAACACCATATATTTT. This sequence joins TRBV7-9 and TRBJ1-3; D is uncertain. The CDR3 has 17 residues. CDR1 is SEHNR and CDR2 is FQNEAQ in the germline V gene (reference sequence). Between the trimmed V and J ends, which lost 3 bases and 0 bases, there was a span of 15 bases. Looking up the rest from reference TRBV7-9 and TRBJ1-3 gives the full variable domain: DTGVSQNPRHKITKRGQNVTFRCDPISEHNRLYWYRQTLGQGPEFLTYFQNEAQLEKSRLLSDRFSAERPKGSFSTLEIQRTEQGDSAMYLCASSFLKGSDSGNTIYFGEGSWLTVV.

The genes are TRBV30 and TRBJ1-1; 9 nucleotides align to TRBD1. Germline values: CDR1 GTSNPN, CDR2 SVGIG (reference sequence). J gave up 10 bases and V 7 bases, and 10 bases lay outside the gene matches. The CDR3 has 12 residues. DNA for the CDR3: TGTGCCTACTGGACAGGGGCATTAGGAGCTTTCTTT. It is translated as CAYWTGALGAFF.

CDR3 DNA sequence: TGTGCCAGCAGTGACAACAGGGGGTTGGCCCACGAGCAGTACTTC. Amino acid sequence: CASSDNRGLAHEQYF. V and J are TRBV28 and TRBJ2-7; 8 bases match TRBD1. Germline V gene lookup returns CDR1 MDHEN and CDR2 SYDVKM. This CDR3 is 15 amino acids long. Losses at the gene ends were 5 bases for V and 5 bases for J; bases not matched to a gene: 11.

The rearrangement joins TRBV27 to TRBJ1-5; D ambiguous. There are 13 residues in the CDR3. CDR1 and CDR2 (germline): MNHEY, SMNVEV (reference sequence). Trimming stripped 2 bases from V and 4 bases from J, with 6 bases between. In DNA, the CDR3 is TGTGCCAGCAGTTTACAGACAAATCAGCCCCAGCATTTT. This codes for CASSLQTNQPQHF.

CDR3 sequence (DNA): TGTGCCAGCAGTTTAAGCCAACTGGGGAGGTACTTC. Translation: CASSLSQLGRYF. The chain couples TRBV12-3 or TRBV12-4 to TRBJ2-4; D might be TRBD2 (5 bases). This CDR3 is built from 12 residues. Between the trimmed V and J ends, which lost 2 bases and 15 bases, there was a span of 14 bases.

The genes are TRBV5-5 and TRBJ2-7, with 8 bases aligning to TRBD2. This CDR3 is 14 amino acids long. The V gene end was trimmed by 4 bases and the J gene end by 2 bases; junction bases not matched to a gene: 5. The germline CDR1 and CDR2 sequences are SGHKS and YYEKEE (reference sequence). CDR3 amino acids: CASSPGGDPYEQYF. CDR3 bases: TGTGCCAGCAGCCCGGGAGGGGACCCCTACGAGCAGTACTTC.

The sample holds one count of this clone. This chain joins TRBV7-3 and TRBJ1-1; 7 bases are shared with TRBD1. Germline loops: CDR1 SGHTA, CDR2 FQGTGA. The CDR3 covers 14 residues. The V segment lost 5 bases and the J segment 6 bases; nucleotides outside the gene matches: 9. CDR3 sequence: CASSLQGEKSEAFF. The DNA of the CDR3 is TGTGCCAGCAGCCTCCAGGGGGAGAAGTCTGAAGCTTTCTTT. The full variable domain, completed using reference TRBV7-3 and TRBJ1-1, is GAGVSQTPSNKVTEKGKYVELRCDPISGHTALYWYRQSLGQGPEFLIYFQGTGAADDSGLPNDRFFAVRPEGSVSTLKIQRTERGDSAVYLCASSLQGEKSEAFFGQGTRLTVV.